Presented here are 10 T cell receptor beta chains from one specimen sequenced in a study of identical twins. TCRdb used MiXCR to reprocess the 5' RACE reads, holding one entry per CDR3 protein. The sample contains approximately 300,000 distinct CDR3 sequences, roughly 10% of which appear only once. A further study also used this sample, focusing on yellow fever vaccine responses in identical twins.

The material sequenced was CD8+ T cells sorted from blood. These receptor sequences come from a woman aged 18-29 years in good health.

The chain has TRBV7-9 and TRBJ1-1, with a possible D match to TRBD1 (5 bases). CDR1 SEHNR and CDR2 FQNEAQ come from the germline V gene (reference sequence). The germline V and J ends were trimmed by 3 bases and 1 base, with 9 bases remaining between them. CDR3 size: 14 residues. This CDR3 reads CASSFDGANTEAFF. The CDR3 DNA reads as TGTGCCAGCAGCTTCGATGGGGCGAACACTGAAGCTTTCTTT.

This clonotype was found a few times. In DNA, the CDR3 is TGTGCCAGCAGCCCCCCGGACAGGGGGCGCAGGTACGGCACAGATACGCAGTATTTT. Translated: CASSPPDRGRRYGTDTQYF. This sequence joins TRBV11-1 and TRBJ2-3, with 11 bases lining up with TRBD1. The J segment lost 1 base and the V segment lost 5 bases, leaving 14 bases of the junction unmatched. Germline V gene sequence: CDR1 SGHAT, CDR2 FQDESV (reference sequence). The CDR3 has 19 residues.

This clonotype has at least ten counts. The V call is TRBV6-2 or TRBV6-3, the J call TRBJ2-1; TRBD2 aligns across 10 bases. Germline V gene data show CDR1 as MNHEY and CDR2 as SVGEGT. CDR3 size: 17 residues. Trimming at V came to 1 base and at J to 7 bases, leaving 10 bases not matched to a gene. The DNA of the CDR3 is TGTGCCAGCAGTTACTTGGTTCTAGCGGGAGTTGAGAATGAGCAGTTCTTC. Translation gives CASSYLVLAGVENEQFF.

This clonotype was seen ten or more times. The junction departs from the called germline gene at one end, perhaps through a read error. V and J are TRBV12-3 or TRBV12-4 and TRBJ2-7; D is undetermined. The CDR3 length is 11 residues. CDR3 residues: CASRLDYEQYF. CDR3 DNA: TGTGCCAGCAGATTAGACTACGAGCAGTACTTC.

The rearrangement links TRBV29-1 to TRBJ2-2; D remains unclear. Trimming took off 6 bases at V and 1 base at J, with 12 bases between the two ends. The germline V gene has CDR1 SQVTM and CDR2 ANQGSEA. The CDR3 contains 14 residues. The CDR3 region has the DNA TGCAGCGTCGCCCTGGCTGTGAACACCGGGGAGCTGTTTTTT. Translated: CSVALAVNTGELFF.

This clonotype was observed a handful of times. This rearrangement joins TRBV2 to TRBJ2-5; D not resolved. The germline V gene has CDR1 SNHLY and CDR2 FYNNEI. Deletions cut 2 bases from V and 1 base from J, with 8 bases between. The length of the CDR3 is 14 residues. CDR3 residues: CASSEYDGQETQYF. CDR3 nucleotide sequence: TGTGCCAGCAGTGAATACGACGGCCAAGAGACCCAGTACTTC.

This clonotype occurred a few times. J is TRBJ2-7 and V is TRBV6-4; unclear D gene. The germline V gene has CDR1 MRHNA and CDR2 SNTAGT. V shed 5 bases and J shed 0 bases, with 11 bases lying between them. The CDR3 loop spans 14 amino acids. CDR3 amino acids: CASSSLESSYEQYF. For the CDR3, the DNA is TGTGCCAGCAGTTCTCTGGAGAGCTCCTACGAGCAGTACTTC.

The V gene is TRBV7-9, the J gene TRBJ2-7; possible D gene TRBD1, 6 bases. Trimming shortened V by 4 bases and J by 2 bases, and 12 bases separated the two germline ends. Germline assignment: CDR1 SEHNR and CDR2 FQNEAQ (reference sequence). This CDR3 is 14 amino acids long. The CDR3 here is CASSSGEQPYEQYF. In DNA, the CDR3 is TGTGCCAGCAGCTCAGGGGAACAGCCCTACGAGCAGTACTTC.

This clonotype was seen at least ten times. V is TRBV3-1 and J is TRBJ2-7; 8 bases are a match to TRBD1. This CDR3 contains 14 residues. Trimming at V came to 0 bases and at J to 9 bases, leaving 7 bases not matched to a gene. Germline loops: CDR1 LGHDT, CDR2 YNNKEL (reference sequence). CDR3 sequence: CASSQDRQGLRQYF. CDR3 DNA sequence: TGTGCCAGCAGCCAAGATCGACAGGGGCTACGGCAGTACTTC.

This clonotype was counted a few times. J is TRBJ1-6 and V is TRBV3-1; no clear D. Germline values: CDR1 LGHDT, CDR2 YNNKEL (reference sequence). The CDR3 runs to 14 residues. V lost 11 bases and J 0 bases, leaving 11 bases between the germline ends. The CDR3 DNA reads TGTGCCCGTTTTTTCGGCTCCTATAATTCACCCCTCCACTTT. Its protein product is CARFFGSYNSPLHF.